The clone carrying this T cell receptor beta chain was seen repeatedly, ten times or more. The sample originates from a study of early T cells in non-severe SARS-CoV-2 infection. The germline V and J ends were trimmed by 0 bases and 1 base, with 9 bases remaining between them. This CDR3 is built from 15 residues. The germline V gene encodes CDR1 LGHNA and CDR2 YNFKEQ. Individual cDNA molecules were tagged with unique molecular identifiers, the study reported. Using its own MiXCR run on the 5' RACE reads, TCRdb lists one record per CDR3 protein. The sample lists tens of thousands of distinct CDR3 sequences, around 6% occurring once.

Input material: whole blood. V is TRBV4-2 and J is TRBJ1-2, with D perhaps matching TRBD1 (5 bases). This receptor was obtained from an adult who was a healthcare worker with PCR-confirmed SARS-CoV-2 infection or an uninfected control (not recorded which). CDR3 sequence (DNA): TGTGCCAGCAGCCAAGAGGTAGGGGATAACTATGGCTACACCTTC. Its translation is CASSQEVGDNYGYTF.